This record looks at one TCR beta chain sequence and its context. What this receptor recognizes is not known. It has no much larger one-base neighbor in the sample; base qualities were not kept. V and J are truncated by 7 bases and 2 bases respectively, leaving an intervening sequence of 16 bases. Measured from the cysteine to the phenylalanine, the CDR3 is 15 residues long. Only CDR3 DNA is held: 45 bases, read in frame from base 1. Per the germline V gene, MDHEN is the CDR1 and SYDVKM is the CDR2. For the CD8 naive samples, CD45RO-negative cells were positively selected for CCR7, yielding a CD45RA+CCR7+ population from which TemRA cells were excluded. Healthy HIV-negative adults with no recently reported acute infections or vaccinations were included as donors. Only Caucasian adults living in Nashville, Tennessee, USA were represented among the donors. After blood collection by leukapheresis, PBMCs were isolated using Ficoll-Histopaque density gradient centrifugation and then cryopreserved in the vapor phase of liquid nitrogen. Analytical flow cytometry was used to check the purity and quantity of every magnetically sorted T cell population. From each sorted fraction, genomic DNA was isolated and quantified by UV absorbance on a Nanodrop 2000c.

Using the deep immunoSEQ assay, multiplex PCR amplified TCR CDR3 regions from genomic DNA. Genomic DNA extracted from each cell subset was distributed evenly over all wells of several immunoSEQ 96-well plates, and each plate served as one replicate. Each replicate PCR for sorted subsets received 200 ng genomic DNA, equal to 30,000 or so T cell genomes. Purified libraries were measured with a Qubit 3.0 fluorometer, size-checked on a Bioanalyzer 2100, and measured again with the KAPA Library Quantification kit. A separate single-read 150-cycle Illumina NextSeq 550 flow cell was used to sequence each immunoSEQ 96-well plate. Regarding the original processing steps: Because only junctional sequences without quality scores were contained in the immunoSEQ output, filtering matching that applied to full-length reads could not be performed. To assign V/J genes and CDR3, sequences were annotated against IMGT germline references using PyIR, a Python wrapper for IgBLAST v1.9. Reads were removed for weak V/J assignments (E-value above 1e-6), missing CDR3, stop codons, out-of-frame junctions, or ambiguous translated residues. V3J clonotypes were defined as sequences sharing an identical inferred V gene, J gene, and CDR3 amino acid sequence. To compute the percentage overlap between repertoires, the number of shared unique clonotypes was divided by the size of the smaller repertoire. Richness of each repertoire was evaluated using RTK rarefaction, the Chao1 estimator, and Recon v2.1 estimates of unobserved clonotypes. Generation probabilities were computed with OLGA for all TCRbeta clonotypes obtained by the gDNA method from a few donors. As stored in TCRdb, this immuneACCESS dataset retains in-frame rearrangements with V and J assigned. A fraction of the clones does not appear; measured against another copy, unresolved V genes explain less than half of the discrepancy, and the remainder lacks a known reason. The D gene and trimming were derived from the DNA, and the V and J assignments and clone size from that table. Here the sample has about 2 million clones; less than 95% occur a single time. Around 1.2% of the sample is in the top ten clones.

This specimen belongs to a study of shared clonotypes between healthy human individuals (dated by TCRdb to 2020 to 2022). About the study as a whole: A couple of women and a few men aged 18 to 49 years were included in the cohort. To estimate repertoire size and how much clonotypes are shared between individuals, the study performed deep sequencing of blood TCR repertoires from about five healthy adults. For each donor, CD4 naive and CD4 memory were each run on three plates, CD8 naive on two plates, and CD8 memory on one plate. Different laboratories and diverse techniques were used to prepare libraries and sequence TCR repertoires, to increase sequencing depth and limit assay-specific biases. Each donor's leukapheresis produced roughly between roughly 0.85 and 10 billion PBMCs.

General findings and caveats noted by the study authors: When a handful of donors were compared, the shared fraction of clonotypes was roughly 5% for naive CD4, approximately 3.3% for naive CD8, about 2.4% for memory CD4, and around 0.4% for memory CD8. Compared with non-shared clonotypes, the clonotypes found in all four sorted-subset donors had higher generation probabilities. Estimated clonotype richness was generally larger for naive than for memory subsets. Based on pairwise subsampling, the degree of clonotype sharing among donors was expected to be affected by sequencing depth. Sampling was restricted to blood, and TCR repertoires in tissues likely differ from the TCR repertoires found in blood. The genetic and exposure-history diversity represented was limited by the small number of donors. Incomplete sequencing was indicated by rarefaction of sorted-subset datasets, despite the large sequencing depth.

The sequence joins TRBV28 to TRBJ2-3, with TRBD1 perhaps the D gene, on 5 matching bases. The sample was naive CD8+ T cells sorted from blood. This specimen's cell subset or site label, per the study, means: CD45RA+CCR7+. This TCR was sampled from a man younger than 35 in good health. The CDR3: CASTRGLRDTDTQYF. The DNA sequence follows: TGTGCCAGCACTCGCGGCCTCAGGGACACAGATACGCAGTATTTT.